The clone carrying this T cell receptor (beta chain) has only one observation. Its specificity is not known. Germline loops: CDR1 MNHNS, CDR2 SASEGT. The CDR3 runs 13 residues. V was shortened by 3 bases and J by 2 bases, with 7 bases between the two germline ends. This sample is part of a study of cytomegalovirus exposure and HLA in healthy donors. Primers for the PCR totalled 60 Vbeta and 13 Jbeta. TCRdb's table, derived via immunoSEQ multiplex PCR, lists solely in-frame clones and lacks some. The sample shows under 200,000 clones, 70% to 90% of them seen only once. General study results and limits: Reports state that TCR beta sequences accurately predicted most subjects' HLA-A and HLA-B alleles. Rarity characterized most TCR sequences, yet some public TCRs appeared in many donors. A later analysis reportedly found fewer N-insertions in an Asian-associated ancestry cluster than the roughly 670-donor mean.

The V and J genes are TRBV6-1 and TRBJ1-1; D remains ambiguous. The TCR was taken from a woman in her 30s in good health and CMV-seronegative. The sequencing input was PBMCs. In DNA, the CDR3 is TGTGCCAGCAGTGATGAGGTAAACACTGAAGCTTTCTTT. Amino acids: CASSDEVNTEAFF.